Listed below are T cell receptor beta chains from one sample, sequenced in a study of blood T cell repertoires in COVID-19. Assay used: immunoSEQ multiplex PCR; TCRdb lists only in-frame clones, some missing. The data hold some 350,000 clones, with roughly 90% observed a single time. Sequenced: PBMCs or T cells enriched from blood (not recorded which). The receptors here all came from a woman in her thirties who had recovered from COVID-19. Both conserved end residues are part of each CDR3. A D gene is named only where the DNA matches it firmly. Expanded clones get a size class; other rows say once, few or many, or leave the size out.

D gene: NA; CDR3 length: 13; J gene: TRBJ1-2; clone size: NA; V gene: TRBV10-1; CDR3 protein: CASSDQTGYGYTF; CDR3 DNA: TGCGCCAGCAGTGACCAGACAGGCTATGGCTACACCTTC
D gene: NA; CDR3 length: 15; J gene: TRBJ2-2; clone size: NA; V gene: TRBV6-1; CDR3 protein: CASSELPANTGELFF; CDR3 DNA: TGTGCCAGCAGTGAACTACCCGCGAACACCGGGGAGCTGTTTTTT
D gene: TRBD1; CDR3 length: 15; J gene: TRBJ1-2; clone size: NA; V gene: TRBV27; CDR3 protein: CASSSLTGANYGYTF; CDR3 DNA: TGTGCCAGCAGTTCACTCACAGGGGCTAACTATGGCTACACCTTC
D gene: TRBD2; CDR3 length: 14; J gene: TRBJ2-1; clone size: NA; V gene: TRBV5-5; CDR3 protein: CASRAGGNFDEQFF; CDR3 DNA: TGTGCCAGCAGGGCGGGAGGAAATTTTGATGAGCAGTTCTTC
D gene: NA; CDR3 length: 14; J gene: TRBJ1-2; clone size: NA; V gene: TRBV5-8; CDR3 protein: CASSFSRRDHGYTF; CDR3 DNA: TGTGCCAGCAGCTTTTCCAGGCGGGACCATGGCTACACCTTC
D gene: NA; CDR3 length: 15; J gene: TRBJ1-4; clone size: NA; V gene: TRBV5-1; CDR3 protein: CASSKVGQIDEKLFF; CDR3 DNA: TGCGCCAGCAGCAAAGTAGGACAGATCGACGAAAAACTGTTTTTT
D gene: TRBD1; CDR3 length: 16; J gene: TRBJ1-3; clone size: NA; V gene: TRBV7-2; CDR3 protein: CASSLNTGTGRNTIYF; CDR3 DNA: TGTGCCAGCAGCTTAAACACCGGGACAGGGAGAAACACCATATATTTT
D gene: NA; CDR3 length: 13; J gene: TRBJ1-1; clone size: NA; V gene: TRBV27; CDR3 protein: CASSPGQNTEAFF; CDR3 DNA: TGTGCCAGCAGCCCCGGTCAGAACACTGAAGCTTTCTTT
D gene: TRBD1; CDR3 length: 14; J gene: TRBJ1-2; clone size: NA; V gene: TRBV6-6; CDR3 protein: CASSSQGVLDGYTF; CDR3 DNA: TGTGCCAGCAGTTCGCAGGGGGTTCTAGATGGCTACACCTTC
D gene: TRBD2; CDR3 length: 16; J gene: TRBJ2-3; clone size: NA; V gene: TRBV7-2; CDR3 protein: CASSLVGTSSTDTQYF; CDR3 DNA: TGTGCCAGCAGCTTAGTCGGGACTAGCAGCACAGATACGCAGTATTTT
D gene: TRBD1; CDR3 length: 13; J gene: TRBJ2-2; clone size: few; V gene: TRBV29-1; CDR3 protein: CSVGRGLDGELFF; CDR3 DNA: TGCAGCGTCGGCAGGGGGCTGGACGGGGAGCTGTTTTTT
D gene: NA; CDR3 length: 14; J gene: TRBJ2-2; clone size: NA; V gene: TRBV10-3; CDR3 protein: CAIGTELNTGELFF; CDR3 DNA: TGTGCCATCGGTACAGAACTGAACACCGGGGAGCTGTTTTTT
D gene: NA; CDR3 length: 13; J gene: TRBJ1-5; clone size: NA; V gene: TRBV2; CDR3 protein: CASKGYSNQPQHF; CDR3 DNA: TGTGCCAGCAAGGGGTATAGCAATCAGCCCCAGCATTTT
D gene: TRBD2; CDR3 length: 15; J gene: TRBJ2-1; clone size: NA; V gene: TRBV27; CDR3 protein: CASSLLAGTYNEQFF; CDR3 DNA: TGTGCCAGCAGTTTGCTAGCGGGAACCTACAATGAGCAGTTCTTC
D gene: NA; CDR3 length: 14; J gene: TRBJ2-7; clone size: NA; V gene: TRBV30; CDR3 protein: CAWSVVLNRGEQYF; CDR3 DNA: TGTGCCTGGAGTGTAGTTCTCAACCGGGGCGAGCAGTACTTC
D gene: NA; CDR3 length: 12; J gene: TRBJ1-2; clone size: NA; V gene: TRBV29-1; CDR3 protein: CSVVPRAGGYTF; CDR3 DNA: TGCAGCGTTGTTCCGAGGGCGGGGGGCTACACCTTC